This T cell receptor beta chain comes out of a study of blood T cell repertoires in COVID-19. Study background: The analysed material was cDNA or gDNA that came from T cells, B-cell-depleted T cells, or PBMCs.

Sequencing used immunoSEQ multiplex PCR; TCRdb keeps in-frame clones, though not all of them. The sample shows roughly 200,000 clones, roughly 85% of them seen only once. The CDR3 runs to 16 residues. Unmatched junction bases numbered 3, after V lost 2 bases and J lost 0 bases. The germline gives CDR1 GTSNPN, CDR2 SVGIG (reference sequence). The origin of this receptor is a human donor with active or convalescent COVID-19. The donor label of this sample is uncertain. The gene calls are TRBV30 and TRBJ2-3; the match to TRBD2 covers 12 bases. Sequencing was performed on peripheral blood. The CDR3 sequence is CAWSWGTSGSTDTQYF. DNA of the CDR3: TGTGCCTGGAGTTGGGGGACTAGCGGGAGCACAGATACGCAGTATTTT.